What follows are 14 T cell receptor beta chains derived from one specimen sequenced in a study of T-cell memory formation after mild COVID-19. From the 5' RACE reads, TCRdb called clonotypes with MiXCR, one entry per CDR3 protein. The sample consists of 200,000 to 250,000 distinct CDR3 sequences, roughly 9.4% of them appearing once. The source material was PBMCs or a T cell subset sorted from them (not recorded which). Every receptor here comes from a man younger than 35 who had mild COVID-19 (a few samples of this study predate the infection). Cell type and time point are not known.

This clonotype appeared a few times. The gene calls are TRBV6-2 or TRBV6-3 and TRBJ2-5; tentatively, D is TRBD1 (5 bases). Germline CDR1 MNHEY, CDR2 SVGEGT. The CDR3 contains 16 residues. V was clipped by 1 base and J by 1 base, with 13 bases between them. CDR3 protein: CASSYWQGSLQETQYF. CDR3 DNA: TGTGCCAGCAGTTACTGGCAGGGTAGCCTCCAAGAGACCCAGTACTTC.

This clonotype was counted many times. The chain joins TRBV5-1 to TRBJ1-1; D ambiguous. V was trimmed by 1 base and J by 1 base, leaving 5 bases between them. The CDR3 spans 13 residues. In germline, CDR1 is SGHRS, CDR2 YFSETQ. The CDR3 bases are TGCGCCAGCAGCTTGTGGGGGAACACTGAAGCTTTCTTT. It encodes CASSLWGNTEAFF. Full variable domain (outside the CDR3, taken from reference TRBV5-1 and TRBJ1-1): KAGVTQTPRYLIKTRGQQVTLSCSPISGHRSVSWYQQTPGQGLQFLFEYFSETQRNKGNFPGRFSGRQFSNSRSEMNVSTLELGDSALYLCASSLWGNTEAFFGQGTRLTVV.

The chain has TRBV21-1 and TRBJ2-7; TRBD2 is the table's D call, not checked against the DNA. TRBV21-1 is a listed pseudogene. CDR3 length: 12 amino acids. CDR3: CASSKEVVSPHF. The CDR3 nucleotides are TGTGCCAGCAGCAAAGAAGTGGTCTCCCCGCACTTC.

Here the CDR3 reads CASSFDTSTDTQYF. The CDR3 DNA reads TGCGCCAGCAGCTTCGACACCAGCACAGATACGCAGTATTTT. The rearrangement uses TRBV5-1 and TRBJ2-3; the D is unclear. The germline V gene has CDR1 SGHRS and CDR2 YFSETQ. The CDR3 is 14 residues long. The V and J ends lost 2 bases and 0 bases respectively, with 7 bases between them.

The V call is TRBV29-1, the J call TRBJ2-3; 7 bases align to TRBD2. The CDR3 runs to 15 residues. CDR1 and CDR2 from the germline V gene are SQVTM and ANQGSEA. The V segment lost 4 bases and the J segment 0 bases; nucleotides outside the gene matches: 7. CDR3 amino acids: CSVVPYGGSTDTQYF. For the CDR3, the DNA is TGCAGCGTTGTCCCCTACGGGGGGAGCACAGATACGCAGTATTTT.

This sequence joins TRBV20-1 and TRBJ1-1; D gene unclear. The length of the CDR3 is 14 residues. V lost 1 base and J lost 2, with 11 bases in between. The germline CDR1 and CDR2 sequences are DFQATT and SNEGSKA (reference sequence). The CDR3 nucleotides are TGCAGTGCTAGAGCGAACCTTAGAAACACTGAAGCTTTCTTT. It translates to CSARANLRNTEAFF.

This clonotype was detected only a few times. V is TRBV7-9 and J is TRBJ1-5; D remains ambiguous. The V end was cut by 3 bases, the J end by 5 bases, with 8 bases between. The germline gives CDR1 SEHNR, CDR2 FQNEAQ (reference sequence). The CDR3 has 13 residues. The CDR3 loop is CASSLEGDQPQHF. The CDR3 DNA reads as TGTGCCAGCAGCTTGGAGGGTGATCAGCCCCAGCATTTT.

The gene calls are TRBV7-2 and TRBJ1-3; D remains ambiguous. This CDR3 is built from 15 residues. Germline lookup yields CDR1 SGHTA and CDR2 FQGNSA. V gave up 1 base and J gave up 0 bases, with 7 bases separating them. CDR3: CASSLDLASGNTIYF. CDR3 nucleotides: TGTGCCAGCAGCTTAGACCTGGCCTCTGGAAACACCATATATTTT. Based on the CDR3 plus reference TRBV7-2 and TRBJ1-3, the full variable domain is GAGVSQSPSNKVTEKGKDVELRCDPISGHTALYWYRQSLGQGLEFLIYFQGNSAPDKSGLPSDRFSAERTGGSVSTLTIQRTQQEDSAVYLCASSLDLASGNTIYFGEGSWLTVV.

This clonotype has just a few counts. The gene calls are TRBV5-1 and TRBJ2-2; D gene uncertain. Germline V gives CDR1 SGHRS, CDR2 YFSETQ. Trimming pared 7 bases from V and 7 bases from J, leaving 8 bases between. The CDR3 contains 11 residues. The CDR3 nucleotides are TGCGCCAGCGGCGATTACGGGGAGCTGTTTTTT. It yields the protein CASGDYGELFF. Complete variable domain (other parts from reference TRBV5-1 and TRBJ2-2): KAGVTQTPRYLIKTRGQQVTLSCSPISGHRSVSWYQQTPGQGLQFLFEYFSETQRNKGNFPGRFSGRQFSNSRSEMNVSTLELGDSALYLCASGDYGELFFGEGSRLTVL.

This clonotype was counted only a few times. V is TRBV16 and J is TRBJ2-7; D is possibly TRBD1 (5 bases). The CDR3 is 15 residues long. V was trimmed by 0 bases and J by 2 bases, leaving 11 bases between them. Germline values: CDR1 KGHSY, CDR2 FQNENV. The CDR3 reads CASSQSTVSAYEQYF. The CDR3, as DNA: TGTGCCAGCAGCCAATCGACAGTGAGTGCCTACGAGCAGTACTTC.

This clonotype was observed a few times. The J gene is TRBJ2-5, the V gene TRBV7-7; tentatively, D is TRBD1 (5 bases). The germline V gene encodes CDR1 SSHAT and CDR2 FNYEAQ (reference sequence). V was pared by 2 bases and J by 4 bases, with 11 bases between. The CDR3 sequence is 14 residues long. The CDR3 coding sequence is TGTGCCAGCAGCTTACAGGGTTCTAGAGAGACCCAGTACTTC. It codes for CASSLQGSRETQYF. Filled out from reference TRBV7-7 and TRBJ2-5, the complete variable domain reads GAGVSQSPRYKVTKRGQDVTLRCDPISSHATLYWYQQALGQGPEFLTYFNYEAQPDKSGLPSDRFSAERPEGSISTLTIQRTEQRDSAMYRCASSLQGSRETQYFGPGTRLLVL.

This clonotype was counted at least ten times. This chain connects TRBV5-6 to TRBJ1-1; D remains unclear. The germline V and J ends were trimmed by 1 base and 11 bases, with 12 bases remaining between them. The CDR3 consists of 12 residues. Germline V lookup: CDR1 SGHDT, CDR2 YYEEEE. The CDR3 spells CASSLTNGLAFF. In DNA, the CDR3 is TGTGCCAGCAGCTTGACAAACGGATTGGCTTTCTTT.

CDR3 bases: TGTGCCAGCAGTTCCTCTAGCGGGGCACGGGAGACCCAGTACTTC. Amino acid sequence: CASSSSSGARETQYF. The chain carries TRBV12-3 or TRBV12-4 and TRBJ2-5; TRBD2 agrees at 9 bases. This CDR3 has 15 residues. The V gene end was trimmed by 4 bases and the J gene end by 5 bases; junction bases not matched to a gene: 8.

This clonotype has a handful of counts. The CDR3 region is CASSYADWRGHGEQYF. In DNA, the CDR3 is TGTGCCAGCAGTTACGCCGACTGGCGGGGGCATGGCGAGCAGTACTTC. The chain recombines TRBV6-2 or TRBV6-3 with TRBJ2-7; tentatively, D is TRBD2 (7 bases). The CDR3 runs to 16 residues. Looked up from germline, CDR1 is MNHEY and CDR2 is SVGEGT. V was clipped by 2 bases and J by 6 bases, with 20 bases between them.